This T cell receptor beta chain is from a study of cytomegalovirus exposure and HLA in healthy donors. V was shortened by 4 bases and J by 6 bases, with 13 bases between the two germline ends. The CDR3 consists of 14 residues. Germline lookup yields CDR1 SGHRS and CDR2 YFSETQ. The PCR had 60 Vbeta and 13 Jbeta primers. Method: immunoSEQ multiplex PCR; TCRdb's copy keeps in-frame clones and lacks some. The sample includes about 98,000 clones, more than 60% of them seen just once. The study, taken as a whole, reports: Overall, approximately 150 TCR beta chains were annotated as cytomegalovirus-associated. More than 15,000 TCR beta sequences were associated with HLA alleles at 0.05 false discovery rate in a later analysis.

Note on this clone: Its antigen is unknown.

This TCR derives from a man aged 50 to 59 in good health and CMV-seronegative. The chain uses TRBV5-1 and TRBJ2-2, with D perhaps matching TRBD2 (6 bases). What was sequenced was PBMCs. The CDR3 sequence is CASSRDSGPGELFF. CDR3 sequence (DNA): TGCGCCAGCAGCCGGGACTCAGGGCCCGGGGAGCTGTTTTTT.